The 16 T cell receptor beta chains in this list originate from one sample, sequenced in a study of cytomegalovirus exposure and HLA in healthy donors. Researchers ran the PCR with 60 Vbeta and 13 Jbeta primers. Clones were read by immunoSEQ multiplex PCR, and TCRdb kept only the in-frame ones, dropping some. This table holds 130,000 to 150,000 clones. The specimen was PBMCs. These TCRs come from a middle-aged man in good health and CMV-seronegative.

The V and J genes are TRBV5-1 and TRBJ2-4, with 10 bases aligning to TRBD1. With V trimmed by 2 bases and J by 8 bases, 7 bases remained unmatched. CDR1 and CDR2 from the germline V gene are SGHRS and YFSETQ. The CDR3 spans 15 residues. The CDR3 DNA follows: TGCGCCAGCAGCTTTAGACAGGGGGCGCGGGACATTCAGTACTTC. Its protein product is CASSFRQGARDIQYF.

The V call is TRBV19, the J call TRBJ2-4; the match to TRBD1 covers 7 bases. Trimming removed 2 bases from V and 1 base from J; junction bases left unmatched: 14. Germline V gene lookup returns CDR1 LNHDA and CDR2 SQIVND (reference sequence). The CDR3 is 19 residues long. The CDR3 spells CASSIPNWTGAPAKNIQYF. CDR3 DNA: TGTGCCAGTAGTATACCGAACTGGACAGGAGCTCCGGCCAAAAACATTCAGTACTTC.

The DNA of the CDR3 is TGTGCCAGCAGTTCCTCGGACAGGTGGGGCTACGAGCAGTACTTC. Its protein product is CASSSSDRWGYEQYF. The rearrangement uses TRBV28 and TRBJ2-7; the match to TRBD1 covers 7 bases. J was trimmed by 3 bases and V by 4 bases; bases with no gene match: 9. This CDR3 is 15 amino acids long. Germline-derived CDR1 and CDR2 are MDHEN and SYDVKM. Based on the CDR3 plus reference TRBV28 and TRBJ2-7, the full variable domain is DVKVTQSSRYLVKRTGEKVFLECVQDMDHENMFWYRQDPGLGLRLIYFSYDVKMKEKGDIPEGYSVSREKKERFSLILESASTNQTSMYLCASSSSDRWGYEQYFGPGTRLTVT.

The rearrangement uses TRBV11-2 and TRBJ2-7; 10 nucleotides match TRBD1. This CDR3 is built from 14 residues. Germline V gene lookup returns CDR1 SGHAT and CDR2 FQNNGV. V gave up 3 bases and J gave up 7 bases; unmatched junction bases: 6. DNA for the CDR3: TGTGCCAGCAGCTTCTCGACAGGGGGCAATGAGCAGTACTTC. It yields the protein CASSFSTGGNEQYF.

A note on this clone: Its ends do not fully match the called genes, so a read error is possible. The chain employs TRBV7-6 and TRBJ2-7; TRBD2 aligns across 15 bases. Germline loops: CDR1 SGHVS, CDR2 FNYEAQ. The CDR3 totals 16 residues. CDR3 region: CASSWTSGGASNEQYF. As DNA, the CDR3 is TGTGCCAGCAGCTGGACTAGCGGGGGGGCCTCCAACGAGCAGTACTTC. Full variable domain (outside the CDR3, taken from reference TRBV7-6 and TRBJ2-7): GAGVSQSPRYKVTKRGQDVALRCDPISGHVSLYWYRQALGQGPEFLTYFNYEAQQDKSGLPNDRFSAERPEGSISTLTIQRTEQRDSAMYRCASSWTSGGASNEQYFGPGTRLTVT.

This chain connects TRBV30 to TRBJ1-5; D is unresolved. The CDR3 length is 16 residues. V was pared by 2 bases and J by 4 bases, with 18 bases between. Germline-derived CDR1 and CDR2 are GTSNPN and SVGIG (reference sequence). The CDR3 DNA follows: TGTGCCTGGAGTCCGCGTGGAGTGAAGGTTAATCAGCCCCAGCATTTT. Translating it yields CAWSPRGVKVNQPQHF.

The chain recombines TRBV4-2 with TRBJ2-7, with 8 bases aligning to TRBD2. CDR3 length: 16 residues. The germline gives CDR1 LGHNA, CDR2 YNFKEQ. Losses at the gene ends were 4 bases for V and 3 bases for J; bases not matched to a gene: 11. The CDR3 DNA reads as TGTGCCAGCAGCCCCACCTTAGCGGGAACTCTCTACGAGCAGTACTTC. Translating gives CASSPTLAGTLYEQYF.

V usage is TRBV6-1 and J usage is TRBJ1-5, with a tentative D call TRBD1 (5 bases). Germline values: CDR1 MNHNS, CDR2 SASEGT. V lost 6 bases and J lost 3, with 9 bases in between. This CDR3 is 13 amino acids long. CDR3: CASRQVNNQPQHF. The CDR3 nucleotides are TGTGCCAGCAGACAGGTTAACAATCAGCCCCAGCATTTT.

This sequence joins TRBV10-3 and TRBJ1-1; 7 nucleotides line up with TRBD1. Germline V gene data show CDR1 as ENHRY and CDR2 as SYGVKD. The trim removed 5 bases at V and 0 bases at J, leaving 3 bases unmatched. There are 14 residues in the CDR3. CDR3 sequence reads: CAISPQGMNTEAFF. The CDR3 DNA reads as TGTGCCATCAGTCCACAGGGGATGAACACTGAAGCTTTCTTT.

The chain recombines TRBV28 with TRBJ2-3; 8 bases map to TRBD2. This CDR3 region has 12 residues. Germline CDR1 reads MDHEN; CDR2 reads SYDVKM. CDR3 residues: CGVAGSTDTQYF. The CDR3, as DNA: TGTGGCGTAGCGGGGAGCACAGATACGCAGTATTTT.

The chain joins TRBV6-5 to TRBJ1-2, with 7 bases identical to TRBD1. Germline-derived CDR1 and CDR2 are MNHEY and SVGAGI. The CDR3 is 15 residues long. With V trimmed by 4 bases and J by 5 bases, 10 bases remained unmatched. CDR3 in amino acids: CASSSPSTGRYGYTF. Here the CDR3 DNA reads TGTGCCAGCAGTTCGCCGTCGACAGGGAGGTATGGCTACACCTTC.

The CDR3 DNA reads TGTGCCAGTACCCCACTCCCCCGCACCGGGGAGCTGTTTTTT. This encodes CASTPLPRTGELFF. The genes are TRBV19 and TRBJ2-2; D ambiguous. Germline V lookup: CDR1 LNHDA, CDR2 SQIVND (reference sequence). The CDR3 loop spans 14 amino acids. V was cut by 7 bases and J by 4 bases, with 13 bases left in between.

The V and J genes are TRBV9 and TRBJ2-7; TRBD2 agrees at 7 bases. The J segment lost 3 bases and the V segment lost 2 bases, leaving 26 bases of the junction unmatched. The CDR3 covers 21 residues. From germline, CDR1 is SGDLS and CDR2 YYNGEE. The CDR3 is CASSVGGDIFIFAQSFYEQYF. CDR3 nucleotide sequence: TGTGCCAGCAGCGTGGGAGGGGATATATTTATATTTGCCCAGAGCTTCTACGAGCAGTACTTC.

The V call is TRBV7-2, the J call TRBJ2-7; 8 nucleotides align to TRBD2. CDR3 length equals 15 residues. Germline V lookup: CDR1 SGHTA, CDR2 FQGNSA. The trim removed 5 bases at V and 4 bases at J, leaving 10 bases unmatched. CDR3 sequence (DNA): TGTGCCAGCAGCCTCAAGCGGGGGAAGGGGTACGAGCAGTACTTC. Its translation is CASSLKRGKGYEQYF. The variable domain in full, with the rest retrieved from reference TRBV7-2 and TRBJ2-7, is GAGVSQSPSNKVTEKGKDVELRCDPISGHTALYWYRQSLGQGLEFLIYFQGNSAPDKSGLPSDRFSAERTGGSVSTLTIQRTQQEDSAVYLCASSLKRGKGYEQYFGPGTRLTVT.

The J gene is TRBJ1-3, the V gene TRBV7-9; 10 bases are a match to TRBD1. The CDR3 has 18 residues. Germline V gene data show CDR1 as SEHNR and CDR2 as FQNEAQ (reference sequence). V was clipped by 2 bases and J by 0 bases; unmatched bases: 7. CDR3 in DNA: TGTGCCAGCAGCTTAATTCTGACAGGGGGCATCTCTGGAAACACCATATATTTT. Translation: CASSLILTGGISGNTIYF. Full variable domain (rest looked up from reference TRBV7-9 and TRBJ1-3): DTGVSQNPRHKITKRGQNVTFRCDPISEHNRLYWYRQTLGQGPEFLTYFQNEAQLEKSRLLSDRFSAERPKGSFSTLEIQRTEQGDSAMYLCASSLILTGGISGNTIYFGEGSWLTVV.

This rearrangement joins TRBV6-5 to TRBJ2-1, with a possible D match to TRBD2 (6 bases). V was trimmed by 5 bases and J by 2 bases, leaving 13 bases between them. The CDR3 runs 15 residues. Germline CDR1 MNHEY, CDR2 SVGAGI. CDR3 nucleotide sequence: TGTGCCAGCAGTGGGGCCGGGGGTGCCTACAATGAGCAGTTCTTC. It translates to CASSGAGGAYNEQFF.